Detailed here is one T cell receptor beta chain. No antigen is known for it. This CDR3 contains 14 residues. The V gene's germline CDR1 is MDHEN and CDR2 SYDVKM. The ends were cut back, 5 bases at V and 5 bases at J, with 16 bases in the middle. This record belongs to a study of T cell responses to AZD1222 COVID-19 vaccine. Generated by immunoSEQ multiplex PCR, the TCRdb table keeps only in-frame clones and is missing some. The table shows about 140,000 clones, with more than 80% occurring only once. General study findings and limits: Sampled repertoires all dated from after the peak T cell response. Two doses of AZD1222 preceded a rise in Spike-specific TCR breadth and depth.

This receptor was identified in an adult in good health. The chain combines TRBV28 with TRBJ2-7; D is unresolved. This sample comprised peripheral blood, obtained on day 0 of MenACWY control vaccination. Written as DNA, the CDR3 is TGTGCCAGCAGTATGGACCCAACCCGTGACGAGCAGTACTTC. It specifies CASSMDPTRDEQYF.